The rows below give T cell receptor beta chains drawn from one sample of a study of shared clonotypes between healthy human individuals. Clones were sequenced by immunoSEQ multiplex PCR, and TCRdb holds only the in-frame ones, with some missing. The sample shows millions of clones, around 95% of them seen only once. Material for sequencing was naive CD4+ T cells sorted from blood. These receptors originate from a man between 18 and 35 years old in good health. CDR3s include the opening cysteine and the closing phenylalanine or tryptophan. A D gene is named only where the DNA matches it firmly. Clone size, where shown, is once, few, many, or a class for clones that have expanded.

cdr3_nt	cdr3_aa	v_call	j_call	d_call	clone_size
TGTGCCAGCAGTCGAGCGGGTAGCTCCTACGAGCAGTACTTC	CASSRAGSSYEQYF	TRBV7-2	TRBJ2-7	-	-
TGTGCCAGCAGACTAATTGAGGATCAGCCCCAGCATTTT	CASRLIEDQPQHF	TRBV28	TRBJ1-5	-	-
TGTGCCAGCAGCGGACAGGGGGAGACCCAGTACTTC	CASSGQGETQYF	TRBV9	TRBJ2-5	TRBD1	-
TGTGCCAGTAGTAACAGGGACGAATCGAACACTGAAGCTTTCTTT	CASSNRDESNTEAFF	TRBV19	TRBJ1-1	-	-
TGTGCCAGCAGCCCGGGACTAGCGGGAGTGGACGAGCAGTACTTC	CASSPGLAGVDEQYF	TRBV5-4	TRBJ2-7	TRBD2	few
TGTGCCAGCAGTGAATCAAGGAAGACCCCCTACGAGCAGTACTTC	CASSESRKTPYEQYF	TRBV25-1	TRBJ2-7	-	-
TGTGCCAGTTCGACAGGGGGTTCACCCCTCCACTTT	CASSTGGSPLHF	TRBV7-9	TRBJ1-6	TRBD1	-
TGTGCCAGCAGCGACCGACAGGGGGGGGCCACAGATACGCAGTATTTT	CASSDRQGGATDTQYF	TRBV7-8	TRBJ2-3	TRBD1	-
TGTGCCAGCAGTGGTGTCTTTTATAGCAATCAGCCCCAGCATTTT	CASSGVFYSNQPQHF	TRBV2	TRBJ1-5	-	-
TGTGCCAGCGGGGGGGACAGGGGAACCTACGAGCAGTACTTC	CASGGDRGTYEQYF	TRBV2	TRBJ2-7	TRBD1	-
TGTGCCAGCAGAGACGGGACAGGGAACACCGGGGAGCTGTTTTTT	CASRDGTGNTGELFF	TRBV2	TRBJ2-2	TRBD1	-
TGTGCCAGCAGTGAAGACAGTGGAAGGTACGAGCAGTACTTC	CASSEDSGRYEQYF	TRBV25-1	TRBJ2-7	-	few
TGTGCCAGCAGACCCTATGGCCAGAGCTCCTACGAGCAGTACTTC	CASRPYGQSSYEQYF	TRBV6-5	TRBJ2-7	-	many
TGTGCCAGCAGCCAACAGGGGCCGAACACCGGGGAGCTGTTTTTT	CASSQQGPNTGELFF	TRBV7-9	TRBJ2-2	TRBD1	few
TGTGCCAGCAGCCGGGACAGGGTCATGAACACTGAAGCTTTCTTT	CASSRDRVMNTEAFF	TRBV6-6	TRBJ1-1	TRBD1	-
TGTGCCAGCACTGGCGGCGGTGCGAACACCGGGGAGCTGTTTTTT	CASTGGGANTGELFF	TRBV28	TRBJ2-2	-	once
TGTGCCAGCAGTTTAGAGGCAAATGAGCAGTTCTTC	CASSLEANEQFF	TRBV28	TRBJ2-1	-	-
TGTGCCTGGAGTGTACGGACAGGGATTGGAAACACCATATATTTT	CAWSVRTGIGNTIYF	TRBV30	TRBJ1-3	TRBD1	-
TGTGCCAGCAGTTTCCCCCGGGACAGGAGCCATGGGGGCTACACCTTC	CASSFPRDRSHGGYTF	TRBV7-9	TRBJ1-2	TRBD1	-
TGTGCCAGCAGCTCTCGCAATCAGCCCCAGCATTTT	CASSSRNQPQHF	TRBV7-2	TRBJ1-5	-	-
TGTGCCAGCAGCTCTGAGGGGGGCCCAGATACGCAGTATTTT	CASSSEGGPDTQYF	TRBV7-9	TRBJ2-3	-	-
TGTGCCATCAGTGAGGGGTCCTATGAGGTCGGGTCCGGGGAGCTGTTTTTT	CAISEGSYEVGSGELFF	TRBV10-3	TRBJ2-2	-	-
TGTGCCAGCAGCGTGGGAGGCACAGATACGCAGTATTTT	CASSVGGTDTQYF	TRBV6-1	TRBJ2-3	-	-
TGTGCCAGCAGATCCTTACACCCGAACACTGAAGCTTTCTTT	CASRSLHPNTEAFF	TRBV6-5	TRBJ1-1	-	-
TGTGCCAGCAGCTTGACTAGCGGGAGGGCCCGAGAGACCCAGTACTTC	CASSLTSGRARETQYF	TRBV5-4	TRBJ2-5	TRBD2	-
TGTGCCAGCAGTGCTCTCAGGAACATTCAGTACTTC	CASSALRNIQYF	TRBV6-1	TRBJ2-4	-	-